Listed here is a single T cell receptor (beta chain). These data belong to a study of chemoradiotherapy in HPV16-positive cancers. Trimming took off 8 bases at V and 3 bases at J, with 8 bases between the two ends. This CDR3 region has 12 residues. Looked up from germline, CDR1 is MNHNY and CDR2 is SVGAGI (reference sequence). Here immunoSEQ multiplex PCR was the method, and the copy in TCRdb shows in-frame clones only, minus some. The sample has 3,400 or so clones, less than 95% seen once. This material consisted of tumor tissue, taken from a patient who underwent chemoradiotherapy. The sequence was collected from a human donor with HPV-associated anogenital cancer. This chain joins TRBV6-6 and TRBJ1-5; TRBD1 might be the D (5 bases). DNA for the CDR3: TGTGCCAGCGGGGGGGTCAATCAGCCCCAGCATTTT. It specifies CASGGVNQPQHF.